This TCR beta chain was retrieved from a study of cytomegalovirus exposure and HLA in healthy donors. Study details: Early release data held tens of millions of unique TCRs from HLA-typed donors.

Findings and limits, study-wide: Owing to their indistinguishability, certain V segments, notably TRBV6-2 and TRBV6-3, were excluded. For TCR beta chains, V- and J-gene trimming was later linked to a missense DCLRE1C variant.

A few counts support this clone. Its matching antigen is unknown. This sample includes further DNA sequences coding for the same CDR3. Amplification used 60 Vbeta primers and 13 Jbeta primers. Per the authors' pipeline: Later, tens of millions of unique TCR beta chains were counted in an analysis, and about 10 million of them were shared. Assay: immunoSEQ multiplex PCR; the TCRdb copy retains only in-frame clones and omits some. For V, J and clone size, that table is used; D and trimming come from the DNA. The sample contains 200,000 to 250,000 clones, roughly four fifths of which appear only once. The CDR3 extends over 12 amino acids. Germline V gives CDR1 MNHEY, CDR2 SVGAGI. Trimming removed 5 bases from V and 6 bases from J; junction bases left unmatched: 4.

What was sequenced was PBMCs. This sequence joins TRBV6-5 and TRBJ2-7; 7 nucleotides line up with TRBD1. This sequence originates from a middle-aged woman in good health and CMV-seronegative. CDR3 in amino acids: CASSRQGREQYF. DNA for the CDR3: TGTGCCAGCAGTCGACAGGGTCGCGAGCAGTACTTC.